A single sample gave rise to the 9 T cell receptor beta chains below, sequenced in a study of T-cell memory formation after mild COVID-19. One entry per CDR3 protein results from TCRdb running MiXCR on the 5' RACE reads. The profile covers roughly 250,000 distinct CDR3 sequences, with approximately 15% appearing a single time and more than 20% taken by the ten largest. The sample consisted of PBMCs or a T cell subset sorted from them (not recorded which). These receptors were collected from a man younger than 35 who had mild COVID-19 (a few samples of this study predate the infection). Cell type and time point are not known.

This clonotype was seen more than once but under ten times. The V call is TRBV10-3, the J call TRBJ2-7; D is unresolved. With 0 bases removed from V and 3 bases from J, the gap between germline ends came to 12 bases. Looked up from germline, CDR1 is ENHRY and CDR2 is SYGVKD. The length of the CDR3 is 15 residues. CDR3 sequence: CAISESVLWDYEQYF. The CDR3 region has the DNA TGTGCCATCAGTGAGTCCGTCCTGTGGGACTACGAGCAGTACTTC.

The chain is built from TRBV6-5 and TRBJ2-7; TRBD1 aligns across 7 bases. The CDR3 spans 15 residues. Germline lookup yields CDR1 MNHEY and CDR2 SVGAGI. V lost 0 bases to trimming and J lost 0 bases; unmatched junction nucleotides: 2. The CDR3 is CASSYSGQLSYEQYF. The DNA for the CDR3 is TGTGCCAGCAGTTACTCGGGACAGCTCTCCTACGAGCAGTACTTC.

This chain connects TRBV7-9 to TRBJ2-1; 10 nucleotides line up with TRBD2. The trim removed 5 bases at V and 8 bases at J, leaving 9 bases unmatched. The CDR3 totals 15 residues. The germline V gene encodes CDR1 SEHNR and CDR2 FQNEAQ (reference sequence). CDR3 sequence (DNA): TGTGCCAGCAGCCCCCCTAGCGGGGGCGGCGATGAGCAGTTCTTC. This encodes CASSPPSGGGDEQFF.

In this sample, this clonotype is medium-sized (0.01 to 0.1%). The CDR3 nucleotides read TGTGCCAGCAGTTTCCTCGCGGGGGGGCCTTACAATGAGCAGTTCTTC. As protein: CASSFLAGGPYNEQFF. V usage is TRBV12-3 or TRBV12-4 and J usage is TRBJ2-1; TRBD2 matches at 9 bases. CDR3 size: 16 residues. Unmatched junction bases numbered 7, after V lost 3 bases and J lost 4 bases.

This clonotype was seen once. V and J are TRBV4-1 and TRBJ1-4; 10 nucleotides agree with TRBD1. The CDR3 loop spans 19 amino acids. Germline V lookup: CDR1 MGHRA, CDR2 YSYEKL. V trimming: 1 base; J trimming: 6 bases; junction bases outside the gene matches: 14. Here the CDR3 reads CASSQGRQGAGNWDEKLFF. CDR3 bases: TGCGCCAGCAGCCAAGGTCGACAGGGGGCAGGGAATTGGGATGAAAAACTGTTTTTT.

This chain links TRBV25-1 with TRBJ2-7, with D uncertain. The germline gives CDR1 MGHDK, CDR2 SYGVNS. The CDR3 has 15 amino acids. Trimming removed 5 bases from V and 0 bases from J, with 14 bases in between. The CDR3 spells CASSPWVGVSYEQYF. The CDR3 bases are TGTGCCAGCAGTCCATGGGTGGGTGTCTCCTACGAGCAGTACTTC.

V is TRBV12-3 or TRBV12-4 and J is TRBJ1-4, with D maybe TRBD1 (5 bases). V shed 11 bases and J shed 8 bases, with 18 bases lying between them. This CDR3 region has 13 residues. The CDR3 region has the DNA TGTGCCTCCGTGGGGCAACTAAGGGAAAAACTGTTTTTT. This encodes CASVGQLREKLFF.

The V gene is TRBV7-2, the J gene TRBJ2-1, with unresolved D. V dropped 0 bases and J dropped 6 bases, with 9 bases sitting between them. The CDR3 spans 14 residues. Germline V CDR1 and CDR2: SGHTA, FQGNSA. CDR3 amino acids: CASSLAARGNEQFF. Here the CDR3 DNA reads TGTGCCAGCAGCTTAGCCGCCCGAGGCAATGAGCAGTTCTTC.

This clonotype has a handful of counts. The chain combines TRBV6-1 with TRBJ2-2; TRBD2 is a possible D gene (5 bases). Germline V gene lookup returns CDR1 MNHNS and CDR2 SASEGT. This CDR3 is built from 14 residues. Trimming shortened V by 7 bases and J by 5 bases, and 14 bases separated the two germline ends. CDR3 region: CASTGRTLTGELFF. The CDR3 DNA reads TGTGCCAGCACGGGCAGGACTCTAACCGGGGAGCTGTTTTTT.